This T cell receptor beta chain was recovered during a study of blood T cell repertoires in COVID-19. Only in-frame clones appear in the TCRdb table, and some are missing; sequencing was by immunoSEQ multiplex PCR. The profile shows fewer than 400,000 clones, approximately 91% of them singletons. This clone has a handful of counts. Germline values: CDR1 MRHNA, CDR2 SNTAGT. The CDR3 is made up of 14 amino acids. The ends lost 3 bases at V and 6 bases at J; junction bases unmatched: 1. People in the exposed group encountered a COVID-19 case within 2 weeks before entering the study. Material: PBMCs or T cells enriched from blood (not recorded which). The TCR comes from a woman aged 25 to 39 who had been exposed to COVID-19. The chain employs TRBV6-4 and TRBJ2-1; 11 bases align to TRBD2. CDR3 nucleotides: TGTGCCAGCAGTGAGGGACTAGCGGCCAATGAGCAGTTCTTC. Translated, it gives CASSEGLAANEQFF.